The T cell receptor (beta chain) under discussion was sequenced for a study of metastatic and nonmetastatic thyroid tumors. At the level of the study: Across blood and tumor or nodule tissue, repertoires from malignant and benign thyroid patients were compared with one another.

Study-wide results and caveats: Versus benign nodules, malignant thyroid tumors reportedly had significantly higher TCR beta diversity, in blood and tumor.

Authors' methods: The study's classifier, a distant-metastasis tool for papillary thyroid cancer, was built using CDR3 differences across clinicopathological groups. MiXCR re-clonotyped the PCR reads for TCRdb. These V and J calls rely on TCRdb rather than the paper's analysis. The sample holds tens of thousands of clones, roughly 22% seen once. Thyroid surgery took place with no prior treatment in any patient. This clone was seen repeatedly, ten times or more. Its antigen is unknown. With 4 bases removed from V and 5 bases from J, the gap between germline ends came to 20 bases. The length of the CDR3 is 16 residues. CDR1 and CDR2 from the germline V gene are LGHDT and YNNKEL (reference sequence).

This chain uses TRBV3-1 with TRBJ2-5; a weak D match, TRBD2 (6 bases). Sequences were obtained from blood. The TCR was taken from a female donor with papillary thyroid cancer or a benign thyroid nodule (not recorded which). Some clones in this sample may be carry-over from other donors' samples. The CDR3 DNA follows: TGTGCCAGCAGCCCCCGGGGGTTAATCCTCGGGGAGACCCAGTACTTC. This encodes CASSPRGLILGETQYF.